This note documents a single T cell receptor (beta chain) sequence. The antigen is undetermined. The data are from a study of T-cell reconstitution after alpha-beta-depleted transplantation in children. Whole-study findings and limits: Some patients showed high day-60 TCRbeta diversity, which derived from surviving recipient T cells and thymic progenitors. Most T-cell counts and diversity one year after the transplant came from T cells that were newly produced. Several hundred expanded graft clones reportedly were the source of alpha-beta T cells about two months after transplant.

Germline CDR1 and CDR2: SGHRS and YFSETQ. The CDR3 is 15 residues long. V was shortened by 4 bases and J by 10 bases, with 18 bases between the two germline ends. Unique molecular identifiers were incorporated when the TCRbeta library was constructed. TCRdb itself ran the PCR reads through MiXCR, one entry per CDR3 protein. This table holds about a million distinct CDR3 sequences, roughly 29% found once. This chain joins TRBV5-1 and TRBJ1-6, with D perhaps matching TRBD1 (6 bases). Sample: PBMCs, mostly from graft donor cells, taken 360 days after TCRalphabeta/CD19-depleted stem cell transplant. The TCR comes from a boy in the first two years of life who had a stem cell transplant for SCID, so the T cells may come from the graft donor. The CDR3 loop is CASSATRGGQSPLHF. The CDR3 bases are TGCGCCAGCAGCGCTACTCGCGGGGGGCAATCACCCCTCCACTTT.